Each of the 21 T cell receptor beta chains below was sequenced from the same sample in a study of T cells after yellow fever vaccination. TCRdb passed the 5' RACE reads through MiXCR, listing each CDR3 protein once. Of about 300,000 distinct CDR3 sequences in the sample, 8.5% to 10% were seen once. This sample comprised CD4+ T cells sorted from PBMCs, obtained 5 days after the yellow fever booster vaccination. The receptor source for this set is a man between 18 and 29 years old who received the YFV17D yellow fever vaccine.

This clonotype was observed a handful of times. V gene TRBV12-3 or TRBV12-4 combines with J gene TRBJ2-3, with D possibly being TRBD1 (5 bases). V lost 6 bases and J 0 bases, leaving 13 bases between the germline ends. The CDR3 loop spans 15 amino acids. The CDR3 reads CASSLTDTSTDTQYF. CDR3 DNA: TGTGCCAGCAGCCTGACAGATACTAGCACAGATACGCAGTATTTT.

There are a few counts of this clonotype. The J gene is TRBJ2-7, the V gene TRBV18; possibly TRBD1 for D (8 bases). The CDR3 length is 13 residues. With 3 bases removed from V and 7 bases from J, the gap between germline ends came to 13 bases. Germline CDR1 is KGHSH and CDR2 is LQKENI. In nucleotides, the CDR3 is TGTGCCAGCTCACCCAACAGGGGGGGAGAGCAGTACTTC. Translating it yields CASSPNRGGEQYF.

The sample holds a few counts of this clonotype. The genes are TRBV5-1 and TRBJ1-2, with 7 bases that match TRBD1. V lost 4 bases and J lost 4; bases outside the gene matches: 4. The CDR3 has 13 residues. From germline, CDR1 is SGHRS and CDR2 YFSETQ. The DNA of the CDR3 is TGCGCCAGCAGCGCGGGGACAGCCTATGGCTACACCTTC. As protein: CASSAGTAYGYTF.

This clonotype occurred a few times. This rearrangement joins TRBV11-2 to TRBJ1-1; no clear D. This CDR3 has 13 residues. Per the germline V gene, CDR1 is SGHAT and CDR2 is FQNNGV. Trimming left V 0 bases short and J 6 bases short, with 8 bases between. CDR3: CASSLDRRAEAFF. CDR3 bases: TGTGCCAGCAGCTTAGATCGGCGGGCTGAAGCTTTCTTT.

This clonotype showed up just a few times. This sequence joins TRBV6-2 or TRBV6-3 and TRBJ2-1; D is perhaps TRBD2 (7 bases). Germline V gives CDR1 MNHEY, CDR2 SVGEGT. CDR3 length equals 16 residues. V dropped 7 bases and J dropped 1 base, with 17 bases sitting between them. CDR3 sequence: CASITQGGGSYNEQFF. CDR3 DNA sequence: TGTGCCAGCATTACTCAGGGAGGGGGTTCCTACAATGAGCAGTTCTTC.

This clonotype turned up a few times. The chain carries TRBV7-9 and TRBJ1-2; D perhaps matches TRBD1 (5 bases). This CDR3 spans 10 amino acids. Trimming removed 8 bases from V and 7 bases from J, with 8 bases in between. The germline CDR1 and CDR2 sequences are SEHNR and FQNEAQ (reference sequence). The CDR3 loop reads CASQGAGYTF. CDR3 in DNA: TGTGCCAGCCAGGGTGCTGGCTACACCTTC.

The CDR3 protein is CASSYLRGEQFF. The DNA of the CDR3 is TGTGCCAGCAGTTACCTCCGAGGTGAGCAGTTCTTC. V is TRBV6-5 and J is TRBJ2-1; D is undetermined. Trimming stripped 2 bases from V and 9 bases from J, with 8 bases between. The CDR3 length is 12 residues. Germline lookup yields CDR1 MNHEY and CDR2 SVGAGI.

This clonotype occurred a few times. The chain recombines TRBV3-1 with TRBJ2-3, with TRBD1 identical over 8 bases. The CDR3 is 14 residues long. V dropped 3 bases and J dropped 3; count of bases not matched to a gene: 2. Germline V gene data show CDR1 as LGHDT and CDR2 as YNNKEL (reference sequence). The CDR3 sequence is CASSHGQGTDTQYF. CDR3 nucleotide sequence: TGTGCCAGCAGCCACGGACAGGGTACAGATACGCAGTATTTT.

Ten or more counts support this clonotype. This chain uses TRBV20-1 with TRBJ2-1; 7 bases are shared with TRBD1. Per the germline V gene, CDR1 is DFQATT and CDR2 is SNEGSKA (reference sequence). The V segment lost 7 bases and the J segment 0 bases; nucleotides outside the gene matches: 6. The CDR3 totals 14 residues. The CDR3 DNA reads TGCAGTGTAACGACAGGGAGCTCCTACAATGAGCAGTTCTTC. It translates to CSVTTGSSYNEQFF.

V gene TRBV6-5 combines with J gene TRBJ2-1, with TRBD1 matching 10 bases. CDR3 size: 13 residues. The V gene end was trimmed by 6 bases and the J gene end by 15 bases; junction bases not matched to a gene: 11. Per germline, CDR1 MNHEY and CDR2 SVGAGI. The CDR3 loop reads CASSRGQGLGRFF. The DNA for the CDR3 is TGTGCCAGCAGCAGGGGACAGGGGTTAGGGAGGTTCTTC.

This clonotype occurred a few times. The V and J genes are TRBV7-2 and TRBJ1-1; maybe TRBD1 (5 bases). The CDR3 consists of 11 residues. Trimming shortened V by 2 bases and J by 8 bases, and 6 bases separated the two germline ends. From germline, CDR1 is SGHTA and CDR2 FQGNSA. CDR3 bases: TGTGCCAGCAGCTTATGGGGGGAAGCTTTCTTT. It encodes CASSLWGEAFF.

This clonotype was observed at least ten times. The chain employs TRBV23-1 and TRBJ2-3; TRBD2 might be the D (6 bases). TRBV23-1 is an ORF, with its function uncertain. V dropped 4 bases and J dropped 1 base, with 12 bases sitting between them. The CDR3 has 15 amino acids. As DNA, the CDR3 is TGCGCCAGCAGTCTCTGGGGGGAGGGCACAGATACGCAGTATTTT. The encoded protein is CASSLWGEGTDTQYF.

This clonotype was detected many times. The J gene is TRBJ1-2, the V gene TRBV5-1; D is unresolved. CDR1 and CDR2 (germline): SGHRS, YFSETQ. CDR3 length equals 18 residues. The ends were cut back, 1 base at V and 0 bases at J, with 19 bases in the middle. The CDR3: CASSLSGDSGGANYGYTF. CDR3 nucleotides: TGCGCCAGCAGCTTGTCCGGAGACTCAGGAGGAGCTAACTATGGCTACACCTTC.

V gene TRBV15 combines with J gene TRBJ2-7; 14 nucleotides align to TRBD2. The CDR3 consists of 19 residues. Germline lookup yields CDR1 LNHNV and CDR2 YYDKDF (reference sequence). With V trimmed by 0 bases and J by 5 bases, 12 bases remained unmatched. As DNA, the CDR3 is TGTGCCACCAGCAGAGATCCCCCTAGACTAGCGGGGGGGAAGAACGAGCAGTACTTC. Its translation: CATSRDPPRLAGGKNEQYF.

This clonotype was seen many times. The gene calls are TRBV3-1 and TRBJ2-3; D is unresolved. The CDR3 has 14 amino acids. The germline gives CDR1 LGHDT, CDR2 YNNKEL (reference sequence). The ends were cut back, 1 base at V and 4 bases at J, with 9 bases in the middle. DNA for the CDR3: TGTGCCAGCAGCCAAGGGTTGAGCTCAGATACGCAGTATTTT. Its protein product is CASSQGLSSDTQYF.

This clonotype was observed at least ten times. The chain couples TRBV18 to TRBJ1-2, with a tentative D call TRBD1 (5 bases). CDR1 is KGHSH and CDR2 is LQKENI in the germline V gene. The CDR3 runs to 14 residues. V was pared by 6 bases and J by 4 bases, with 15 bases between. CDR3 sequence (DNA): TGTGCCAGCTCGCCGGGGACGGAGGCCTATGGCTACACCTTC. It translates to CASSPGTEAYGYTF.

The rearrangement uses TRBV3-1 and TRBJ2-4; the match to TRBD2 covers 8 bases. J lost 14 bases, V lost 2 bases, and 11 bases had no gene match. Per germline, CDR1 LGHDT and CDR2 YNNKEL (reference sequence). This CDR3 is built from 14 residues. The CDR3 DNA follows: TGTGCCAGCAGCCAAAGGAGCGGGGGACCCCGCAAGTACTTC. It yields the protein CASSQRSGGPRKYF.

The chain recombines TRBV12-3 or TRBV12-4 with TRBJ2-7, with D perhaps assigned TRBD1 or TRBD2 (5 bases each). The CDR3 is 13 amino acids. V gave up 2 bases and J gave up 5 bases, with 10 bases separating them. CDR3 sequence: CASSLLVGHEQYF. CDR3 coding DNA: TGTGCCAGCAGTTTACTGGTGGGACACGAGCAGTACTTC.

V gene TRBV4-3 combines with J gene TRBJ2-7; 10 nucleotides match TRBD2. Trimming removed 4 bases from V and 6 bases from J; junction bases left unmatched: 9. This CDR3 spans 15 amino acids. Germline CDR1 LGHNA, CDR2 YSLEER. The CDR3 spells CASSPSPSGGSEQYF. CDR3 coding DNA: TGCGCCAGCAGCCCTAGTCCTAGCGGGGGAAGCGAGCAGTACTTC.

The CDR3 is CASSQGRLADQETQYF. Here the CDR3 DNA reads TGTGCCAGCAGCCAAGGACGATTGGCGGATCAAGAGACCCAGTACTTC. This sequence joins TRBV4-2 and TRBJ2-5; no clear D. The CDR3 runs to 16 residues. Germline CDR1 LGHNA, CDR2 YNFKEQ. Trimming left V 1 base short and J 2 bases short, with 14 bases between.

The chain combines TRBV28 with TRBJ2-7; 9 positions agree with TRBD2. Trimming at V came to 8 bases and at J to 8 bases, leaving 13 bases not matched to a gene. CDR1 is MDHEN and CDR2 is SYDVKM in the germline V gene. This CDR3 has 14 amino acids. CDR3 loop: CASAGGTSTNQQYF. CDR3 nucleotides: TGTGCCAGCGCTGGAGGGACTAGCACAAACCAGCAGTACTTC.